These T cell receptor beta chains were read from a single sample in a study of blood T cell repertoires in COVID-19. Assay: immunoSEQ multiplex PCR; the TCRdb copy retains only in-frame clones and omits some. The repertoire consists of roughly 300,000 clones, with around nine tenths occurring once and the leading ten covering over 1.5%. Sequencing used peripheral blood. These receptor sequences come from a woman between 25 and 40 years old with COVID-19, enrolled during active disease. The CDR3 runs from the conserved cysteine through the conserved F or W.

v_gene	j_gene	CDR3aa
TRBV2	TRBJ2-3	CASRWAGGTDTQYF
TRBV7-2	TRBJ2-2	CASSPAPANTGELFF
TRBV5-1	TRBJ2-7	CASSLGTGQYEQYF
TRBV11-2	TRBJ2-5	CASSLGSGGAETQYF
TRBV7-2	TRBJ2-1	CASSLVGQGYNEQFF
TRBV4-1	TRBJ1-3	CASSPGQGNTIYF
TRBV5-5	TRBJ2-1	CASSLAGGQQFF
TRBV5-1	TRBJ1-4	CASSSTGGTNEKLFF
TRBV6-5	TRBJ2-2	CASSYDSTGELFF
TRBV7-8	TRBJ2-2	CASSRVRGGPERGELFF
TRBV4-3	TRBJ1-3	CASSQDLGDSRTKNTIYF
TRBV6-5	TRBJ1-5	CASKRTEYSNQPQHF
TRBV5-1	TRBJ1-6	CASSDLGNSPLHF
TRBV4-1	TRBJ2-2	CASSHILAGGRSTGELFF
TRBV19	TRBJ2-6	CASSRGQGISGANVLTF
TRBV10-3	TRBJ1-6	CAISEGKGQGRVVGSPLHF
TRBV12-3/TRBV12-4	TRBJ2-1	CASSLDWTAEQFF
TRBV20-1	TRBJ1-4	CSASDLTGGEKLFF
TRBV6-5	TRBJ1-6	CASSYWQGANSPLHF
TRBV11-3	TRBJ2-6	CASSRWDRNSSGANVLTF
TRBV4-1	TRBJ2-2	CASSTTQGREAGELFF
TRBV27	TRBJ2-3	CASSLSLAGDLTDTQYF
TRBV18	TRBJ2-3	CASSRATPDTQYF
TRBV24-1	TRBJ1-3	CATSGSGHRGNTIYF
TRBV10-3	TRBJ1-2	CAISCPGCYGYTF
TRBV2	TRBJ1-2	CASRGESYGYTF
TRBV5-1	TRBJ1-3	CASSLTGTGTGNTIYF
TRBV19	TRBJ1-5	CASSDQGGGSNQPQHF
TRBV6-2/TRBV6-3	TRBJ2-3	CASSYGAGSTDTQYF
TRBV5-6	TRBJ1-1	CASSSGTGGYPEAFF
TRBV6-5	TRBJ2-5	CASSLSLVPPQETQYF
TRBV19	TRBJ2-2	CASRGKGHNTGELFF
TRBV14	TRBJ1-2	CASSQGGWRNGYTF
TRBV29-1	TRBJ1-1	CSVVQGRAFF
TRBV27	TRBJ1-2	CASSLAGNYGYTF
TRBV3-1/TRBV3-2	TRBJ1-2	CASSARIARGRGLNGYTF
TRBV6-5	TRBJ1-2	CASSLTGLYGYTF
TRBV5-1	TRBJ1-3	CASSFSDRELDTIYF
TRBV28	TRBJ1-4	CASSAGGTGGREKLFF
TRBV5-8	TRBJ1-1	CASSFTGYGTEAFF
TRBV11-2	TRBJ1-2	CASSLPGAGFTF
TRBV7-2	TRBJ2-5	CASSPGSGQETQYF
TRBV5-6	TRBJ1-4	CASSSPTDLNEKLFF
TRBV6-6	TRBJ1-1	CASNYNRGKNTEAFF
TRBV27	TRBJ2-2	CASSLPPGLATGELFF
TRBV7-6	TRBJ2-5	CASRPPEGVETQYF
TRBV2	TRBJ2-7	CASSQGGYEQYF
TRBV2	TRBJ1-4	CASSERGLGRLFF
TRBV19	TRBJ1-4	CASSISTGTNEKLFF
TRBV5-5	TRBJ2-5	CASSFSLDGQTQETQYF
TRBV2	TRBJ2-3	CASTGVASTDTQYF
TRBV5-5	TRBJ2-5	CASSPFVPGGHQETQYF
TRBV3-1/TRBV3-2	TRBJ1-2	CASSHPEMNYGYTF
TRBV15	TRBJ1-2	CATSRERVANYGYTF
TRBV27	TRBJ2-2	CASSLRSGGAITGELFF
TRBV3-1/TRBV3-2	TRBJ2-1	CASSQDRTGDNEQFF
TRBV27	TRBJ1-1	CASSLTGLNTEAFF
TRBV2	TRBJ1-3	CASSEGGGGNTIYF